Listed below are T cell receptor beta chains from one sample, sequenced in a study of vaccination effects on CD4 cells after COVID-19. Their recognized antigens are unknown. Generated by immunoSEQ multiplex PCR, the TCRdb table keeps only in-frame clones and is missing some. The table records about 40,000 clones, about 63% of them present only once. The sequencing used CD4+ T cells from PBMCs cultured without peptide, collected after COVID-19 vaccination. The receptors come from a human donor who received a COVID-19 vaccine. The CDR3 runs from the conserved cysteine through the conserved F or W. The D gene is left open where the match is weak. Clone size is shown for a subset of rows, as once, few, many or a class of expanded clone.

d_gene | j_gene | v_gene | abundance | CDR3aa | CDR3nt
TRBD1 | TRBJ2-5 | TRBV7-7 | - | CASSPGTAYQETQYF | TGTGCCAGCAGCCCCGGGACAGCATACCAAGAGACCCAGTACTTC
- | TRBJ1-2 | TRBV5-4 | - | CASRSSAGDYGYTF | TGTGCCAGCAGGTCCTCGGCAGGGGATTATGGCTACACCTTC
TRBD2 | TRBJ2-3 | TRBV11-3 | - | CASSPGTSVSTDTQYF | TGTGCCAGCAGCCCAGGGACTAGTGTGAGCACAGATACGCAGTATTTT
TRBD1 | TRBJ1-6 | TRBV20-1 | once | CSASQQAQGYNSPLHF | TGCAGTGCTAGTCAACAGGCACAGGGGTATAATTCACCCCTCCACTTT
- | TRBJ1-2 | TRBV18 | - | CASSPAGQTNYGYTF | TGTGCCAGCTCACCAGCCGGACAGACTAACTATGGCTACACCTTC
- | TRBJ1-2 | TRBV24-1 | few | CATSESDRGYTF | TGTGCCACCAGTGAGTCAGATCGCGGCTACACCTTC
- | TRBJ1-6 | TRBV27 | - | CASSRNRASNSPLHF | TGTGCCAGCAGTAGAAACAGGGCTTCTAATTCACCCCTCCACTTT
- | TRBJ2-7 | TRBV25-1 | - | CASSERAVSYEQYF | TGTGCCAGCAGTGAACGAGCGGTTTCCTACGAGCAGTACTTC
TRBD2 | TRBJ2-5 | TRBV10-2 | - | CASSGNSGSRETQYF | TGCGCCAGCAGTGGCAATAGCGGGAGTCGTGAGACCCAGTACTTC
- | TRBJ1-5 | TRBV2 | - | CASKQGWIQPQHF | TGTGCCAGCAAGCAGGGTTGGATCCAGCCCCAGCATTTT
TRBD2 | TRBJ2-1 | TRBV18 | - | CASSRLIDGGINEQFF | TGTGCCAGCTCACGACTGATCGACGGGGGGATCAATGAGCAGTTCTTC
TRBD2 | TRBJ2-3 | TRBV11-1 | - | CASSLGLAGITDTQYF | TGTGCCAGCAGCTTAGGACTAGCGGGGATCACAGATACGCAGTATTTT